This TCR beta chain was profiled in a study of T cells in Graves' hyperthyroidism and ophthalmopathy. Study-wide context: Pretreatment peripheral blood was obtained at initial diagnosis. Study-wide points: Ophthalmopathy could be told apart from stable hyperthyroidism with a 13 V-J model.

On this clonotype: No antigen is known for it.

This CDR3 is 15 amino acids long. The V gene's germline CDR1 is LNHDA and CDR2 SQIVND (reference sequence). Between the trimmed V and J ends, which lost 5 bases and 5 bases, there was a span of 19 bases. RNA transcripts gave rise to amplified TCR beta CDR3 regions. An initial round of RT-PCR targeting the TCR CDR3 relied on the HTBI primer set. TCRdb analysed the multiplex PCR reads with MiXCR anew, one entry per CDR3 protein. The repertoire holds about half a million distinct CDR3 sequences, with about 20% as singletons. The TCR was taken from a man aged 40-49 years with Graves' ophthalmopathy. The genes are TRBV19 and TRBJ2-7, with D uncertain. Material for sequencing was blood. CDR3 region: CASSLLFSPGHEQYF. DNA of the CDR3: TGTGCCAGTAGTCTCTTGTTCTCTCCGGGCCACGAGCAGTACTTC.